Sequencing of this T cell receptor beta chain was carried out in a study of T cell clones after liver transplantation. The assay was immunoSEQ multiplex PCR, and TCRdb's table has in-frame clones only and misses some. This sample has 70,000 or so clones, with 90% to 95% found just once. V lost 4 bases to trimming and J lost 1 base; unmatched junction nucleotides: 10. The CDR3 length is 17 residues. The germline gives CDR1 SGHVS, CDR2 FNYEAQ. The source material was CD4+ T cells from blood, sampled 25 months after liver transplant. The chain recombines TRBV7-6 with TRBJ2-7; 10 bases map to TRBD2. The clonotype was recovered from a human patient who received a liver transplant. The graft donor may account for some of the T cells. The chain's CDR3 is CASSSNAPSGGSYEQYF. The CDR3 DNA sequence: TGTGCCAGCAGCTCCAACGCACCTAGCGGGGGTTCCTACGAGCAGTACTTC.